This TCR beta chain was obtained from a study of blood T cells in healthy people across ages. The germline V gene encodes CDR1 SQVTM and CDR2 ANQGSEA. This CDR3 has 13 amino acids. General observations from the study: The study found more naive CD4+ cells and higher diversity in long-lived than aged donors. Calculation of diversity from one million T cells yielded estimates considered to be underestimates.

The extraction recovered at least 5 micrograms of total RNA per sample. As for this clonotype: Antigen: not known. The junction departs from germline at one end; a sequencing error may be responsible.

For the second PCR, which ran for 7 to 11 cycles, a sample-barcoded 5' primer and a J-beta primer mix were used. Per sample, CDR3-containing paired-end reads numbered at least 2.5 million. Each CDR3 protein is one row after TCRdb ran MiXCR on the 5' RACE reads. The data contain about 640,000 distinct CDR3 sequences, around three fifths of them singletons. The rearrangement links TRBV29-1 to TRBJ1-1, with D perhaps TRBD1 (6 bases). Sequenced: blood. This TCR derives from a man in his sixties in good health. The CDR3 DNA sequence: TGCAACGTTGAAGGGGCAGGGGACACTGAAGCTTTCTTT. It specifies CNVEGAGDTEAFF.